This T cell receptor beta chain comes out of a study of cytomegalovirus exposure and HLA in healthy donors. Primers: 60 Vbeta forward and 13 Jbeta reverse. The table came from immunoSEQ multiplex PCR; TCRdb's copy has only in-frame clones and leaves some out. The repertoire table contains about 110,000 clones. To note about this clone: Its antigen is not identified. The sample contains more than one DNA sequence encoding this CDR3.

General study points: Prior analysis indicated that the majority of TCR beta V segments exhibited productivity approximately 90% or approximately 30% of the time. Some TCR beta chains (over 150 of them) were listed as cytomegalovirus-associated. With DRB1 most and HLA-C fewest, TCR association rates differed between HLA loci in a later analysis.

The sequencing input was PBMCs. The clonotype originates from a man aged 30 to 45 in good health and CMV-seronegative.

The CDR3 sequence is CASSAGAETGELFF. The CDR3 bases are TGCGCCAGCAGCGCGGGGGCCGAAACCGGGGAGCTGTTTTTT. The J gene is TRBJ2-2, the V gene TRBV5-1; D might be TRBD2 (7 bases). Per germline, CDR1 SGHRS and CDR2 YFSETQ. Deletions cut 4 bases from V and 5 bases from J, with 12 bases between. The CDR3 covers 14 residues.